This record looks at one TCR beta chain sequence and its context. As handled by the study authors: The authors estimated nucleated cell counts from reference gene primer amplification. This table comes from immunoSEQ multiplex PCR, and its TCRdb copy is limited to in-frame clones, with some not included. V and J calls and clone size are given by that table; D and trimming were obtained from the DNA. This table has 230,000 or so clones, about 85% appearing once. Looked up from germline, CDR1 is SEHNR and CDR2 is FQNEAQ (reference sequence). CDR3 size: 19 residues. The V end was cut by 11 bases, the J end by 0 bases, with 26 bases between. Exposed enrollees had met someone with a PCR-confirmed or clinician-diagnosed COVID-19 case at some point within the 2 weeks before study entry. The data were obtained in a study of blood T cell repertoires in COVID-19. Study-wide background: PBMCs, B-cell-depleted T cells, or T cells were the source of the cDNA or gDNA that made up the material.

The chain uses TRBV7-9 and TRBJ2-6; possible D gene TRBD1, 6 bases. This TCR came from a woman aged 45-65 years who had been exposed to COVID-19. Sequences were obtained from PBMCs or T cells enriched from blood (not recorded which). The CDR3, as DNA: TGTGCCGGACTCTCCGGACAGTCCGTGACGGCCTCTGGGGCCAACGTCCTGACTTTC. Translated, it gives CAGLSGQSVTASGANVLTF.